The rows below give T cell receptor beta chains drawn from one sample of a study of T cell changes during pregnancy in multiple sclerosis. The table came from immunoSEQ multiplex PCR; TCRdb's copy has only in-frame clones and leaves some out. The sample lists approximately 88,000 clones; 90% to 95% were seen once. The sequencing used peripheral blood, collected in the first trimester of pregnancy. These receptors originate from a female donor with multiple sclerosis, enrolled in a pregnancy study. The CDR3 runs from the conserved cysteine through the conserved F or W. Only part of the rows carry a size: once, few, many, or a class if the clone is expanded.

CASRGDRLTDTQYF,TRBV2,TRBJ2-3,.
CSVTRGVLNTEAFF,TRBV29-1,TRBJ1-1,.
CASKGDRNQPQHF,TRBV2,TRBJ1-5,once
CASSPIPGARNTGELFF,TRBV4-1,TRBJ2-2,once
CASSHDRFSGGEQFF,TRBV6-7,TRBJ2-1,.
CASSYLRFQRGEETQYF,TRBV7-9,TRBJ2-5,.
CASSLVRQSTGELFF,TRBV7-9,TRBJ2-2,.
CASEGRRPRDGYTF,TRBV19,TRBJ1-2,once
CASSYQLALGLDEQFF,TRBV27,TRBJ2-1,.
CASSLTGRGAEQYF,TRBV11-3,TRBJ2-7,.
CASSVTGDSNQPQHF,TRBV5-5,TRBJ1-5,.
CASSTGRDRTATYEQYF,TRBV18,TRBJ2-7,.
CASSQTGIYGYTF,TRBV4-1,TRBJ1-2,.
CASNPAGGWSNEQFF,TRBV19,TRBJ2-1,.
CASSKSGTRGETQYF,TRBV7-7,TRBJ2-5,.
CASSNRGGRQYF,TRBV25-1,TRBJ2-3,once
CASSPRGAGWANEQYF,TRBV5-6,TRBJ2-7,once
CASPKQGYEQYF,TRBV5-4,TRBJ2-7,.
CASTTGTGGSYEQYF,TRBV6-1,TRBJ2-7,.
CASSDSAGTGVPYGYTF,TRBV6-4,TRBJ1-2,.
CASSQAGTGGAKAEAFF,TRBV4-1,TRBJ1-1,.
CASSQEGQGAYEQYF,TRBV4-2,TRBJ2-7,few
CASSFVQSVYNEQFF,TRBV7-2,TRBJ2-1,.
CASSFSGDYNEQFF,TRBV7-3,TRBJ2-1,.
CASSQGQATNEKLFF,TRBV2,TRBJ1-4,.
CASSPKAGSSYEQYF,TRBV5-1,TRBJ2-7,.
CASSQKQGQGGGGYTF,TRBV7-8,TRBJ1-2,few
CASRGRSTDTQYF,TRBV19,TRBJ2-3,.
CSVDGTGDGYTF,TRBV29-1,TRBJ1-2,.
CASIQQGGTNSPLHF,TRBV6-6,TRBJ1-6,.
CAISGGATNEKLFF,TRBV10-3,TRBJ1-4,once
CASAGQGTNYEQYF,TRBV28,TRBJ2-7,.
CASSLIAGNDYPYEQYF,TRBV7-2,TRBJ2-7,.
CASSQGLGLGYTF,TRBV4-1,TRBJ1-2,.
CASSLTGPYEQYF,TRBV7-9,TRBJ2-7,.
CASSLGGGASETQYF,TRBV5-1,TRBJ2-5,medium-sized
CASSAGAGVNEKLFF,TRBV13,TRBJ1-4,.
CASSQVRGEEKLFF,TRBV4-1,TRBJ1-4,.
CASSLMTVGNTEAFF,TRBV7-6,TRBJ1-1,.
CASSRTPGQGIHEQFF,TRBV7-3,TRBJ2-1,once
CAAGTLNTGELFF,TRBV2,TRBJ2-2,.
CASSPPGQGTGELFF,TRBV18,TRBJ2-2,.
CATWAIGNSPLHF,TRBV30,TRBJ1-6,.
CASSLNMNPNTEAFF,TRBV7-3,TRBJ1-1,once
CASSQGLSLQETQYF,TRBV27,TRBJ2-5,.